The 15 T cell receptor beta chains below come from one sample, sequenced in a study of T cells in Graves' hyperthyroidism and ophthalmopathy. Amplification of TCR beta CDR3 regions was performed using RNA transcripts as template. The HTBI primer set served for first-round RT-PCR of the TCR CDR3. TCRdb reprocessed the multiplex PCR reads with MiXCR, giving one entry per CDR3 protein. The profile shows some 770,000 distinct CDR3 sequences, 16% of them singletons. The sequencing input was blood. The receptors derive from a man between 18 and 35 years old with Graves' hyperthyroidism.

This clonotype was recorded at least ten times. This chain links TRBV3-1 with TRBJ2-5, with D hard to call. Trimming stripped 3 bases from V and 5 bases from J, with 10 bases between. The CDR3 is 13 residues long. Germline-derived CDR1 and CDR2 are LGHDT and YNNKEL (reference sequence). The CDR3 region is CASSHLTGETQYF. CDR3 DNA sequence: TGTGCCAGCAGCCATTTGACCGGGGAGACCCAGTACTTC.

The V call is TRBV20-1, the J call TRBJ2-4; 7 positions match TRBD2. The CDR3 has 14 residues. Per germline, CDR1 DFQATT and CDR2 SNEGSKA (reference sequence). Trimming cost V 3 bases and J 2 bases; bases outside gene matches: 4. CDR3 in amino acids: CSARGGSTKNIQYF. The CDR3 DNA sequence: TGCAGTGCTAGGGGCGGGAGTACCAAAAACATTCAGTACTTC.

This clonotype occurred many times. The rearrangement joins TRBV28 to TRBJ1-4, with D tentatively TRBD1 (5 bases). V gave up 1 base and J gave up 8 bases, with 20 bases separating them. CDR1 and CDR2 (germline): MDHEN, SYDVKM. The CDR3 length is 17 residues. The CDR3 here is CASSLYGTTGRKEKLFF. DNA of the CDR3: TGTGCCAGCAGTTTATACGGGACGACCGGTCGAAAGGAAAAACTGTTTTTT. Full variable domain (rest looked up from reference TRBV28 and TRBJ1-4): DVKVTQSSRYLVKRTGEKVFLECVQDMDHENMFWYRQDPGLGLRLIYFSYDVKMKEKGDIPEGYSVSREKKERFSLILESASTNQTSMYLCASSLYGTTGRKEKLFFGSGTQLSVL.

This clonotype was recorded only once. One junction end disagrees with the germline gene, perhaps due to a read error. The chain is built from TRBV30 and TRBJ2-1, with 9 bases that match TRBD1. CDR1 and CDR2 (germline): GTSNPN, SVGIG (reference sequence). The CDR3 is made up of 14 amino acids. The chain's CDR3 is CARSGDRDPNEQFF. The CDR3 DNA is TGTGCCCGGAGTGGGGACAGGGATCCCAATGAGCAGTTCTTC.

In its sample, this clonotype was seen a few times. The V and J genes are TRBV19 and TRBJ2-3, with TRBD1 matching over 7 bases. Losses at the gene ends were 5 bases for V and 2 bases for J; bases not matched to a gene: 13. The CDR3 length is 17 residues. CDR1 is LNHDA, CDR2 SQIVND, per germline (reference sequence). As DNA, the CDR3 is TGTGCCAGTAGTTTCCGACAGGGTCGCCCGGACACAGATACGCAGTATTTT. It is translated as CASSFRQGRPDTDTQYF. Complete variable domain (other parts from reference TRBV19 and TRBJ2-3): DGGITQSPKYLFRKEGQNVTLSCEQNLNHDAMYWYRQDPGQGLRLIYYSQIVNDFQKGDIAEGYSVSREKKESFPLTVTSAQKNPTAFYLCASSFRQGRPDTDTQYFGPGTRLTVL.

The rearrangement links TRBV20-1 to TRBJ1-1; D is ambiguous. Between the trimmed V and J ends, which lost 2 bases and 6 bases, there was a span of 10 bases. The CDR3 has 12 residues. Germline V gives CDR1 DFQATT, CDR2 SNEGSKA (reference sequence). The CDR3 here is CSARSAISEAFF. Written as DNA, the CDR3 is TGCAGTGCTAGATCGGCAATTTCTGAAGCTTTCTTT.

The table lists this clonotype with a few counts. V and J are TRBV19 and TRBJ2-7, with 7 bases fitting TRBD1. The CDR3 is 14 amino acids. Germline trimming cut 6 bases from V and 0 bases from J; bases unmatched to any gene: 5. CDR1 is LNHDA, CDR2 SQIVND, per germline (reference sequence). The CDR3 loop reads CASSTGATSYEQYF. CDR3 DNA: TGTGCCAGTAGCACAGGGGCCACCTCCTACGAGCAGTACTTC.

V and J are TRBV18 and TRBJ2-7; 7 bases agree with TRBD2. CDR1 KGHSH and CDR2 LQKENI come from the germline V gene. The CDR3 length is 14 residues. V lost 3 bases to trimming and J lost 6 bases; unmatched junction nucleotides: 8. For the CDR3, the DNA is TGTGCCAGCTCACCGGGGACCGGGGGGATCGAGCAGTACTTC. As protein: CASSPGTGGIEQYF.

This clonotype was detected many times. V is TRBV5-1 and J is TRBJ1-1, with D possibly matching TRBD1 (5 bases). The germline V gene has CDR1 SGHRS and CDR2 YFSETQ. V dropped 1 base and J dropped 0 bases, with 10 bases sitting between them. This CDR3 region has 15 residues. The CDR3 protein is CASSLRQGLNTEAFF. The CDR3 nucleotides are TGCGCCAGCAGCTTGCGGCAGGGACTGAACACTGAAGCTTTCTTT. Looking up the rest from reference TRBV5-1 and TRBJ1-1 gives the full variable domain: KAGVTQTPRYLIKTRGQQVTLSCSPISGHRSVSWYQQTPGQGLQFLFEYFSETQRNKGNFPGRFSGRQFSNSRSEMNVSTLELGDSALYLCASSLRQGLNTEAFFGQGTRLTVV.

The table lists this clonotype with many counts. This chain connects TRBV18 to TRBJ2-7; 10 bases match TRBD1. V was clipped by 3 bases and J by 7 bases; unmatched bases: 9. The length of the CDR3 is 15 residues. Looked up from germline, CDR1 is KGHSH and CDR2 is LQKENI. CDR3 loop: CASSPRTGGFGEQYF. The CDR3 DNA reads TGTGCCAGCTCACCCCGGACAGGGGGGTTCGGGGAGCAGTACTTC.

In regard to this clonotype: Given a much more abundant clone one base away, this may be a read error. The J gene is TRBJ2-1, the V gene TRBV2; D unresolved. The V and J ends lost 3 bases and 0 bases respectively, with 9 bases between them. The germline CDR1 and CDR2 sequences are SNHLY and FYNNEI. The CDR3 covers 15 residues. CDR3 residues: CASSDRRGSYNEQFF. The CDR3 nucleotides read TGTGCCAGCAGTGACAGGCGAGGCTCCTACAATGAGCAGTTCTTC.

This clonotype turned up a few times. A read error may explain this, as a much larger clone is one base away. This chain's CDR3 is CASTPADVYEQYF. CDR3 nucleotide sequence: TGTGCCAGCACCCCCGCCGATGTCTACGAGCAGTACTTC. This chain links TRBV12-3 or TRBV12-4 with TRBJ2-7; D gene ambiguous. The germline V and J ends were trimmed by 7 bases and 3 bases, with 13 bases remaining between them. The CDR3 runs to 13 residues.

With respect to this clonotype: The junction differs from germline at one of its ends, possibly a read error. V and J are TRBV12-3 or TRBV12-4 and TRBJ1-5; 9 nucleotides line up with TRBD1. The CDR3 is made up of 14 amino acids. CDR3 DNA sequence: TGTACCAGCAGTCTCGGACAGGGGTATCAGCCCCAGCATTTT. It codes for CTSSLGQGYQPQHF.

This clonotype showed up just a few times. This chain joins TRBV6-2 or TRBV6-3 and TRBJ2-7, with D tentatively TRBD2 (5 bases). V lost 7 bases, J lost 0 bases, and 10 bases lay in between. This CDR3 is 13 amino acids long. Germline V gene lookup returns CDR1 MNHEY and CDR2 SVGEGT. The CDR3 region has the DNA TGTGCCAGCACCCAGCGGAGCTCCTACGAGCAGTACTTC. It yields the protein CASTQRSSYEQYF.

The table lists this clonotype with many counts. V usage is TRBV28 and J usage is TRBJ2-3; TRBD1 aligns across 7 bases. This CDR3 region has 14 residues. V shed 4 bases, J shed 3 bases, and the junction held 4 bases outside the gene matches. The germline gives CDR1 MDHEN, CDR2 SYDVKM. Here the CDR3 reads CASSSNRGTDTQYF. CDR3 DNA sequence: TGTGCCAGCAGTTCCAACAGGGGAACAGATACGCAGTATTTT.